This T cell receptor (beta chain) was documented in a study of spatial heterogeneity in lung cancer. The length of the CDR3 is 16 residues. The germline V gene encodes CDR1 SGHVS and CDR2 FQNEAQ. Germline trimming cut 5 bases from V and 1 base from J; bases unmatched to any gene: 6. TCRdb passed the 5' RACE reads through MiXCR, listing each CDR3 protein once. The repertoire includes over 10,000 distinct CDR3 sequences, over 4.5% of them detected once, and under 30% sits in the top ten. Study observations and caveats: The study found that expanded intratumoral alpha and beta TCR counts tracked tumor mutation counts.

Ten or more counts support this clonotype. Its antigen is currently unknown. A library prepared for alpha chains yielded this beta chain as an off-target read; its size is of little meaning. As to time point: sample taken at primary tumor resection. The clonotype was recovered from a male donor with early-stage non-small cell lung cancer. The V and J genes are TRBV7-8 and TRBJ2-3; 10 nucleotides align to TRBD2. This specimen was lung tumor tissue, taken at surgery. This CDR3 is CASSALAGEGTDTQYF. CDR3 sequence (DNA): TGTGCCAGCAGCGCCCTAGCGGGGGAGGGCACAGATACGCAGTATTTT. Drawing the rest from reference TRBV7-8 and TRBJ2-3, the complete variable domain is GAGVSQSPRYKVAKRGQDVALRCDPISGHVSLFWYQQALGQGPEFLTYFQNEAQLDKSGLPSDRFFAERPEGSVSTLKIQRTQQEDSAVYLCASSALAGEGTDTQYFGPGTRLTVL.